The T cell receptor beta chain under discussion was sequenced for a study of a mutant IDH1 vaccine in newly diagnosed glioma. As concerns this clone: Its antigen is not identified.

Profiled with immunoSEQ multiplex PCR; TCRdb holds only in-frame clones, not every one. The sample holds tens of thousands of clones, 74% seen once. Study conclusions and caveats: No link was apparently found between pseudoprogression and changes in top peripheral T cell clonotypes.

Time point reported: week 35, safety follow-up. Doses consisted of 300 ug of mutant IDH1 20-mer peptide each, paired with topical imiquimod. The CDR3 runs 14 residues. Germline CDR1 is WSHSY and CDR2 is SAAADI. The V gene lost 2 bases and the J gene lost 3 bases, with 10 bases spanning the gap. This specimen was PBMCs, taken from a glioma patient whose treatment included an IDH1 peptide vaccine. The chain combines TRBV10-2 with TRBJ1-2, with a weak D call TRBD1 (5 bases). This TCR was sampled from a man aged 50 to 60 with glioma. The CDR3 loop reads CASSEPGRYYGYTF. The CDR3 DNA follows: TGCGCCAGCAGTGAGCCGGGACGATACTATGGCTACACCTTC.